This T cell receptor beta chain was captured in a study of identical twins. Overall study results and limits: Cross-sectional statistical analysis was relied on for the conclusions, without the same donors being followed. Possibly, invariant MAIT and iNKT cells partly confounded zero-insertion analyses.

This clonotype was found a few times. Its specificity is unknown. The V end lost 8 bases, the J end lost 1 base, and 15 bases lay between the germline ends. Germline CDR1 is MGHDK and CDR2 is SYGVNS. The CDR3 is 14 amino acids. TCRdb analysed the 5' RACE reads with MiXCR anew, one entry per CDR3 protein. Of approximately 670,000 distinct CDR3 sequences listed, over 5% are singletons. J is TRBJ2-7 and V is TRBV25-1, with a possible D match to TRBD2 (6 bases). Sequenced sample: naive T cells sorted from blood. The receptor comes from a man younger than 35 in good health. The CDR3 DNA reads TGTGCCAGCGAGGGACTTTTAGGATCCTACGAGCAGTACTTC. Amino acid sequence: CASEGLLGSYEQYF.